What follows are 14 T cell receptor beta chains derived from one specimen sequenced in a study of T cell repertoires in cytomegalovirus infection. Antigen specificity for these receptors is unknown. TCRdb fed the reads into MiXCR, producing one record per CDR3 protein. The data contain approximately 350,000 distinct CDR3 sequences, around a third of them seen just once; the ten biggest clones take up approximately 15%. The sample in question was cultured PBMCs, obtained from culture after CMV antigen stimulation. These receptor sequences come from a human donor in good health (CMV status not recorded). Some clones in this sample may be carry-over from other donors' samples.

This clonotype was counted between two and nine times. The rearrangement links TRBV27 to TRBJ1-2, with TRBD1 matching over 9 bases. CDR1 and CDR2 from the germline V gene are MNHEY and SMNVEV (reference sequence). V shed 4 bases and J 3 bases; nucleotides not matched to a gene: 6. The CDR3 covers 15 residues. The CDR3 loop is CASSSYRGQYYGYTF. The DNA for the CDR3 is TGTGCCAGCAGTTCCTACAGGGGGCAGTACTATGGCTACACCTTC.

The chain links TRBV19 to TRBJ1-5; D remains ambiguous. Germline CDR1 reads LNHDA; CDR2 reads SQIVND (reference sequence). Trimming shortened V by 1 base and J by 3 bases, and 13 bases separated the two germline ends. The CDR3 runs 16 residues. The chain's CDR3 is CASSIGDGRANQPQHF. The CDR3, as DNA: TGTGCCAGTAGTATAGGTGACGGAAGGGCCAATCAGCCCCAGCATTTT. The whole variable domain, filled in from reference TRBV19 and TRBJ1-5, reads DGGITQSPKYLFRKEGQNVTLSCEQNLNHDAMYWYRQDPGQGLRLIYYSQIVNDFQKGDIAEGYSVSREKKESFPLTVTSAQKNPTAFYLCASSIGDGRANQPQHFGDGTRLSIL.

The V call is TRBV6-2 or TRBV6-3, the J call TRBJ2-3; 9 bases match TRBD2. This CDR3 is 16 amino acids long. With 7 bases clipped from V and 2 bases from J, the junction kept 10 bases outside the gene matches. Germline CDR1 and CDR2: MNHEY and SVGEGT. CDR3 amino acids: CASTDGGGRATDTQYF. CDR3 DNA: TGTGCCAGCACTGACGGAGGCGGGAGGGCCACAGATACGCAGTATTTT.

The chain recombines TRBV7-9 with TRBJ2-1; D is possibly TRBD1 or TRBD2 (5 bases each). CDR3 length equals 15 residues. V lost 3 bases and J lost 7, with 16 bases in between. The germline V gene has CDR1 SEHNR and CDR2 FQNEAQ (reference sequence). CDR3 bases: TGTGCCAGCAGCTTGTGGAGGCAGGGAACTAATGAGCAGTTCTTC. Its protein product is CASSLWRQGTNEQFF.

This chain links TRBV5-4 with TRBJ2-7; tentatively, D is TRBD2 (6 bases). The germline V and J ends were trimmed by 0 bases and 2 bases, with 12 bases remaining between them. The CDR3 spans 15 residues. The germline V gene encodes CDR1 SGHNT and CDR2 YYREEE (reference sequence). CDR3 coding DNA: TGTGCCAGCAGCTTGGAGGCGGAGGGGCCCTACGAGCAGTACGTC. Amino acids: CASSLEAEGPYEQYV.

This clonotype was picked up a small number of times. The CDR3, as DNA: TGTGCCAGCAGCTTATGGGAGAAGGGGACCGGGGAGCTGTTTTTT. Amino acids: CASSLWEKGTGELFF. The chain links TRBV7-8 to TRBJ2-2; D may match TRBD1 or TRBD2 (5 bases each). The germline V and J ends were trimmed by 2 bases and 5 bases, with 12 bases remaining between them. The length of the CDR3 is 15 residues. CDR1 is SGHVS and CDR2 is FQNEAQ in the germline V gene.

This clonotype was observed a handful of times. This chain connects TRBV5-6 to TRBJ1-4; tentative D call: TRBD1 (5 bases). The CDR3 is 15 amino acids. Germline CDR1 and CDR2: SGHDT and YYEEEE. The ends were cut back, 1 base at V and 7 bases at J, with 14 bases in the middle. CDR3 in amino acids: CASSLMGLGGEKLFF. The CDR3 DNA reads TGTGCCAGCAGCTTGATGGGACTAGGAGGTGAAAAACTGTTTTTT.

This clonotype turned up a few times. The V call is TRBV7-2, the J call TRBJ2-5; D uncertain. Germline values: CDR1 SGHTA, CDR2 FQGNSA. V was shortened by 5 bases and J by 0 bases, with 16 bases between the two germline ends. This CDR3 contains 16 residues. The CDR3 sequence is CASSPGTGSNQETQYF. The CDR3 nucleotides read TGTGCCAGCAGCCCAGGAACCGGGTCCAACCAAGAGACCCAGTACTTC.

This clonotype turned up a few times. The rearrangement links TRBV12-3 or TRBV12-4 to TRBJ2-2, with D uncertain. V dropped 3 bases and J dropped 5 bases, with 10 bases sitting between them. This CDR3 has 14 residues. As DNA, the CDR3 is TGTGCCAGCAGTTTTTTAGGGCAGACCGGGGAGCTGTTTTTT. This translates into CASSFLGQTGELFF.

CDR3 loop: CASSFQAPLQRGNEQFF. Written as DNA, the CDR3 is TGTGCCAGCAGTTTTCAGGCCCCCCTACAAAGGGGCAATGAGCAGTTCTTC. The V call is TRBV27, the J call TRBJ2-1, with D tentatively TRBD1 (5 bases). V was shortened by 3 bases and J by 6 bases, with 21 bases between the two germline ends. The CDR3 consists of 17 residues. Germline V CDR1 and CDR2: MNHEY, SMNVEV (reference sequence).

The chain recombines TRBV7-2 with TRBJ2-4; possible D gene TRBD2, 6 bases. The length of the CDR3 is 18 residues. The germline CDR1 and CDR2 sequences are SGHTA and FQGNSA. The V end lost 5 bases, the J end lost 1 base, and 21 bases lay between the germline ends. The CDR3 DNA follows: TGTGCCAGCAGCATCCGACTAGTTCGAGGTCTGGCCAAAAACATTCAGTACTTC. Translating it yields CASSIRLVRGLAKNIQYF.

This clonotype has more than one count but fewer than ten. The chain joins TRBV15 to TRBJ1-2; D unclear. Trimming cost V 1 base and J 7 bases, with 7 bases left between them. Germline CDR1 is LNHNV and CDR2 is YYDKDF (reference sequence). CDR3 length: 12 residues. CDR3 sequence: CATSRVGSGYTF. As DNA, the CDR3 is TGTGCCACCAGCAGAGTGGGAAGTGGCTACACCTTC.

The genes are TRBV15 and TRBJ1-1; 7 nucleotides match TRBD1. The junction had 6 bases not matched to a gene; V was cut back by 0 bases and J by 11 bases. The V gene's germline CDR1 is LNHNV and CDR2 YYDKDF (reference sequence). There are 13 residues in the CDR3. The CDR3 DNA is TGTGCCACCAGCAGAGAAGTACAGGGACAGGCTTTCTTT. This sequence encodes CATSREVQGQAFF.

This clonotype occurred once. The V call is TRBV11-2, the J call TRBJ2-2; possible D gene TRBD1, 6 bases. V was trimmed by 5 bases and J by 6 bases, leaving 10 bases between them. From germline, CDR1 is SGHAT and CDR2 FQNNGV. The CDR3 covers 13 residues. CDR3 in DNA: TGTGCCAGCAGCAACAGGGTGGCCGGGGAGCTGTTTTTT. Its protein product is CASSNRVAGELFF.